These 2 T cell receptor beta chains came from one sample sequenced in a study of blood T cell repertoires in COVID-19. Method: immunoSEQ multiplex PCR; TCRdb's copy keeps in-frame clones and lacks some. In the table there are nearly 55,000 clones, 78% of which are singletons. The material sequenced was peripheral blood. Every receptor here comes from a human donor with active or convalescent COVID-19. The donor label of this sample is uncertain.

The V and J genes are TRBV29-1 and TRBJ1-1; 7 positions agree with TRBD1. The germline V gene encodes CDR1 SQVTM and CDR2 ANQGSEA. V lost 4 bases to trimming and J lost 5 bases; unmatched junction nucleotides: 7. The CDR3 runs to 13 residues. The CDR3 sequence is CSVATGVGTEAFF. The CDR3 DNA follows: TGCAGCGTTGCAACAGGGGTCGGGACTGAAGCTTTCTTT. Using reference TRBV29-1 and TRBJ1-1 for the parts outside the CDR3, the full variable domain is SAVISQKPSRDICQRGTSLTIQCQVDSQVTMMFWYRQQPGQSLTLIATANQGSEATYESGFVIDKFPISRPNLTFSTLTVSNMSPEDSSIYLCSVATGVGTEAFFGQGTRLTVV.

The rearrangement uses TRBV27 and TRBJ2-7, with 13 positions matching TRBD2. Trimming at V came to 5 bases and at J to 2 bases, leaving 9 bases not matched to a gene. The CDR3 covers 17 residues. Germline V gives CDR1 MNHEY, CDR2 SMNVEV (reference sequence). The DNA for the CDR3 is TGTGCCAGCAGTCCTAGACTAGCGGGAGGACTACCCTACGAGCAGTACTTC. It yields the protein CASSPRLAGGLPYEQYF.